This T cell receptor (beta chain) was sequenced for a study of post-analysis software for immune sequencing data. Study at large: The patients showed relapsing-remitting, secondary progressive and progressive-relapsing multiple sclerosis courses.

Included in the TCR beta cDNA libraries were unique molecular identifiers. TCRdb reprocessed the PCR reads with MiXCR, giving one entry per CDR3 protein. The repertoire holds about 770,000 distinct CDR3 sequences, with roughly 50% as singletons. This clonotype was recorded a few times. The target antigen is unknown. Study-wide points: F-measure co-clustering was strong for batch-matched samples. The study found TRBV5-6, TRBV5-1 and TRBV20-1 among five TRBV segments more frequent in patients than controls.

Germline V gene sequence: CDR1 LGHNA, CDR2 YNFKEQ. V lost 1 base to trimming and J lost 9 bases, with 16 bases between them. There are 15 residues in the CDR3. Material for sequencing was blood. The source of this sequence is a girl aged 5 to 17 with multiple sclerosis. This chain joins TRBV4-2 and TRBJ1-5; D call uncertain. The CDR3 bases are TGTGCCAGCAGCCAAGCCAGTTCACTCTATTGGCCCCAGCATTTT. This encodes CASSQASSLYWPQHF.